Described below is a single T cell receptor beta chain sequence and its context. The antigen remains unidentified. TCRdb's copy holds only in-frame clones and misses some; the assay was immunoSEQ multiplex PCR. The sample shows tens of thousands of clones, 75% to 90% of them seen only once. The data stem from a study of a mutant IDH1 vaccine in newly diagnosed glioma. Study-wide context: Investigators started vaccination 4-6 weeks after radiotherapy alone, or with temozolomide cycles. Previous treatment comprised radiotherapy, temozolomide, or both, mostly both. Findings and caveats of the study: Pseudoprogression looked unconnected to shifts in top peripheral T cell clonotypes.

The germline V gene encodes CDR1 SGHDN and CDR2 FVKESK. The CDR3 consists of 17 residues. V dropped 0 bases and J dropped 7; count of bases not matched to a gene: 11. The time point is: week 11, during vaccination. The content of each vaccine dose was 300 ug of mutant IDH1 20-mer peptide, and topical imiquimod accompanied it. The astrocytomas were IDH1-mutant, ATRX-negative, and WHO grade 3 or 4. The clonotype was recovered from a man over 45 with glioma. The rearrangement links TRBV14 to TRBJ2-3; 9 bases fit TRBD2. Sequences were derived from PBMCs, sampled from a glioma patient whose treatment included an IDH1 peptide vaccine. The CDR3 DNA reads TGTGCCAGCAGCCAAGATAACCCTAGCGGGGCGTGGAATACGCAGTATTTT. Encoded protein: CASSQDNPSGAWNTQYF. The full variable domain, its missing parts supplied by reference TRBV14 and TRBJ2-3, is EAGVTQFPSHSVIEKGQTVTLRCDPISGHDNLYWYRRVMGKEIKFLLHFVKESKQDESGMPNNRFLAERTGGTYSTLKVQPAELEDSGVYFCASSQDNPSGAWNTQYFGPGTRLTVL.